This TCR beta chain originates from a study of blood T cell repertoires in COVID-19. Germline V CDR1 and CDR2: KGHSH, LQKENI. V lost 5 bases to trimming and J lost 2 bases, with 10 bases between them. The CDR3 has 13 residues. TCRdb's table, derived via immunoSEQ multiplex PCR, lists solely in-frame clones and lacks some. The data contain 100,000 or so clones, less than 90% of them seen just once; the ten biggest clones take up around 4.1%. This clone was seen once. The rearrangement uses TRBV18 and TRBJ2-7; D gene unclear. Sequencing was done on a sample of peripheral blood. The source of this sequence is a man aged 45-60 years with acute or convalescent COVID-19. CDR3 in DNA: TGTGCCAGCTCAATCGGGTTAACCTACGAGCAGTACTTC. Amino acids: CASSIGLTYEQYF.